The clone carrying this TCR beta chain occurred a few times. The sample is drawn from a study of identical twins. Germline loops: CDR1 SQVTM, CDR2 ANQGSEA. The ends lost 6 bases at V and 4 bases at J; junction bases unmatched: 11. The CDR3 covers 15 residues. A template switching step contributed a universal primer site, while unique molecular identifiers were present in the cDNA. Via MiXCR, TCRdb re-called the 5' RACE reads, giving one row per CDR3 protein. The table lists around 1.7 million distinct CDR3 sequences, under 35% of them singletons. The J gene is TRBJ2-3, the V gene TRBV29-1; 9 bases align to TRBD1. Sequencing was performed on cord blood. The TCR originated in a newborn girl in good health. In DNA, the CDR3 is TGCAGCGTCCTTAAGGGACAGGGTATTGCAGATACGCAGTATTTT. Translating it yields CSVLKGQGIADTQYF.